This T cell receptor beta chain was captured in a study of blood T cell repertoires in COVID-19. About the research overall: Sites across the United States, Italy and Spain contributed samples from acute and convalescent COVID-19. From T cells, B-cell-depleted T cells, or PBMCs came the material, which was cDNA or gDNA.

In the study's own analysis: How many nucleated cells were present was estimated from reference gene primer amplification. The assay was immunoSEQ multiplex PCR, and TCRdb's table has in-frame clones only and misses some. The V and J calls and clone size are taken from that table; D and trimming were inferred from the DNA. This repertoire shows roughly 81,000 clones, 87% found once; its top ten account for 6.5% to 8.5%. CDR3 length: 14 amino acids. Germline V lookup: CDR1 LGHNA, CDR2 YNFKEQ. Deletions cut 0 bases from V and 4 bases from J, with 6 bases between. The V call is TRBV4-2, the J call TRBJ2-2; D might be TRBD1 (5 bases). This TCR came from a man in his thirties or forties with acute or convalescent COVID-19. The sample was peripheral blood. CDR3 residues: CASSQDRGTGELFF. The CDR3 DNA sequence: TGTGCCAGCAGCCAAGATAGGGGCACCGGGGAGCTGTTTTTT.